These 5 T cell receptor beta chains share one sample of origin, sequenced in a study of Ad26.COV2.S vaccination and SARS-CoV-2 variants. Clones were read by immunoSEQ multiplex PCR, and TCRdb kept only the in-frame ones, dropping some. Altogether hundreds of thousands of clones are present, 92% being singletons, with the ten largest covering more than 1.5%. The treatment: over 15 received Ad26.COV2.S at low or high dose, single or two shots; about 5 received placebo; per-sample allocation not given. Day 63 following the first vaccine or placebo injection was when the samples were taken. The source was peripheral blood, collected in a trial of Ad26.COV2.S vaccine versus placebo. The receptors stem from a person between 18 and 65 years old who received the Ad26.COV2.S COVID-19 vaccine or a placebo.

V usage is TRBV5-1 and J usage is TRBJ2-5; 12 bases align to TRBD2. Germline-derived CDR1 and CDR2 are SGHRS and YFSETQ. The ends lost 5 bases at V and 3 bases at J; junction bases unmatched: 8. This CDR3 is 16 amino acids long. The CDR3 spells CASRSRLAGAKETQYF. Here the CDR3 DNA reads TGCGCCAGCAGGTCCCGACTAGCGGGGGCAAAAGAGACCCAGTACTTC. The complete variable domain, with remaining parts taken from reference TRBV5-1 and TRBJ2-5, reads KAGVTQTPRYLIKTRGQQVTLSCSPISGHRSVSWYQQTPGQGLQFLFEYFSETQRNKGNFPGRFSGRQFSNSRSEMNVSTLELGDSALYLCASRSRLAGAKETQYFGPGTRLLVL.

The V and J genes are TRBV12-2 and TRBJ2-1. TRBV12-2 is a listed pseudogene. This CDR3 is built from 15 residues. As DNA, the CDR3 is TGTGCAAGTCGCTTAGCGGGTGACTCCTACAATGAGCAGTTCTTC. It codes for CASRLAGDSYNEQFF.

This clone appeared once. The chain uses TRBV6-2 or TRBV6-3 and TRBJ2-7; the D gene could be TRBD1 or TRBD2 (5 bases each). V lost 4 bases and J 6 bases, leaving 13 bases between the germline ends. The germline gives CDR1 MNHEY, CDR2 SVGEGT. CDR3 length: 13 residues. The CDR3 coding sequence is TGTGCCAGCAGTTCGGGACCTTTCTTCGAGCAGTACTTC. Protein sequence: CASSSGPFFEQYF.

This chain links TRBV19 with TRBJ1-1, with D perhaps TRBD1 (6 bases). This CDR3 is 13 amino acids long. The V end was cut by 10 bases, the J end by 4 bases, with 16 bases between. Germline CDR1 LNHDA, CDR2 SQIVND (reference sequence). The DNA of the CDR3 is TGTGCCACTAAACCCGGGGGCGGCACTGAAGCTTTCTTT. It encodes CATKPGGGTEAFF. Supplemented by reference TRBV19 and TRBJ1-1, the full variable domain reads DGGITQSPKYLFRKEGQNVTLSCEQNLNHDAMYWYRQDPGQGLRLIYYSQIVNDFQKGDIAEGYSVSREKKESFPLTVTSAQKNPTAFYLCATKPGGGTEAFFGQGTRLTVV.

The V call is TRBV21-1, the J call TRBJ2-1; the tabulated D call, TRBD1, remains unverified against the DNA. TRBV21-1 is given as a pseudogene. CDR3 size: 15 residues. The CDR3 nucleotides read TGTGCCAGCAGCAAGGGACAGGGGGCCTACAATGAGCAGTTCTTC. Amino acids: CASSKGQGAYNEQFF.